This T cell receptor (beta chain) was profiled in a study of T cell responses to AZD1222 COVID-19 vaccine. As for the study in general: Whether given at about 4 or about 12 weeks, second doses were pooled.

Repertoires were generated with immunoSEQ multiplex PCR, while TCRdb's copy carries only in-frame clones and drops some. The repertoire consists of about 120,000 clones, with about 90% occurring once and the leading ten covering less than 6.5%. CDR3 length: 14 amino acids. Trimming cost V 6 bases and J 8 bases; bases outside gene matches: 8. Per the germline V gene, CDR1 is KGHSH and CDR2 is LQKENI. Regarding the study as a whole: Of spike-specific TCRs, nearly half reportedly target regions left unmutated in variants. Among the donors, most were white British and more were female, and clonal diversity was possibly underestimated. Vaccine-associated CD4 TCRs spanned spike, dominant at 160-218 and 743-854.

With regard to this clone: The antigen is not known.

Here the sequenced sample was peripheral blood, taken on day 0 of AZD1222 vaccination. The chain joins TRBV18 to TRBJ2-1; 9 bases agree with TRBD1. This sequence originates from an adult in good health. The CDR3 bases are TGTGCCAGCTCTCTAAGACAGGGGGTGGATGAGCAGTTCTTC. Residues: CASSLRQGVDEQFF. The full variable domain, with the rest looked up from reference TRBV18 and TRBJ2-1, is NAGVMQNPRHLVRRRGQEARLRCSPMKGHSHVYWYRQLPEEGLKFMVYLQKENIIDESGMPKERFSAEFPKEGPSILRIQQVVRGDSAAYFCASSLRQGVDEQFFGPGTRLTVL.